This T cell receptor (beta chain) appears in the sequencing data of a study of response to subunit inactivated influenza vaccine. The germline V gene has CDR1 ENHRY and CDR2 SYGVKD. Trimming took off 10 bases at V and 0 bases at J, with 13 bases between the two ends. CDR3 length: 14 residues. Using its own MiXCR run on the RT-PCR reads, TCRdb lists one record per CDR3 protein. The sample records around 470,000 distinct CDR3 sequences, roughly 7.6% being singletons. Study outcomes and limitations: Each seasonal influenza vaccination, the authors suggested, recruits few new T cells.

Many counts were recorded for this clonotype. As yet, its antigen is unknown. The genes are TRBV10-3 and TRBJ1-3; D uncertain. The receptor's source is a man in his fifties or sixties who received an inactivated influenza vaccine. The source was PBMCs from blood, collected less than 30 months after vaccination. The CDR3 loop is CASSWPNSGNTIYF. The CDR3 DNA reads as TGTGCCAGTAGCTGGCCAAACTCTGGAAACACCATATATTTT.